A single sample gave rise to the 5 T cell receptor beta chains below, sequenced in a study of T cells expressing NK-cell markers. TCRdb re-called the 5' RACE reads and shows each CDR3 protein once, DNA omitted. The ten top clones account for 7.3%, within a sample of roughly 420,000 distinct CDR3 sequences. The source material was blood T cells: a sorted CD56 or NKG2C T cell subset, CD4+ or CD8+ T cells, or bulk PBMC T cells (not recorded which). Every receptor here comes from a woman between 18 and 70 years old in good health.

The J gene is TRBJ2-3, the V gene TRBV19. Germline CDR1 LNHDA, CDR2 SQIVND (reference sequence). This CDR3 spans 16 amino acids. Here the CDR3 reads CASSIQAGLVTDTQYF.

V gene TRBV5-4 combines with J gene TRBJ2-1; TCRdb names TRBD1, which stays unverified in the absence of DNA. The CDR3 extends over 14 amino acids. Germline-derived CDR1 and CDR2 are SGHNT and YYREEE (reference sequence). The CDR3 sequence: CASNAPGSYNEQFF.

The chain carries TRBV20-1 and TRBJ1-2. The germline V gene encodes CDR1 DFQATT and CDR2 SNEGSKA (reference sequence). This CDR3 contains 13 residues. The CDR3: CSARPWRDYGYTF.

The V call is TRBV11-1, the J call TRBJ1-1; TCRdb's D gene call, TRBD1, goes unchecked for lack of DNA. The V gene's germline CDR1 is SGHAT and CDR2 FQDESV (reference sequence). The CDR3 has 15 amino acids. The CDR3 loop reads CASSPEGGWYTEAFF.

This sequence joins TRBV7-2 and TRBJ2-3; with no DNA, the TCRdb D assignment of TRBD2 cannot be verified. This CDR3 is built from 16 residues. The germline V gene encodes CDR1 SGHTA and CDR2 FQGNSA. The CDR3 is CASSRRASGGADTQYF.